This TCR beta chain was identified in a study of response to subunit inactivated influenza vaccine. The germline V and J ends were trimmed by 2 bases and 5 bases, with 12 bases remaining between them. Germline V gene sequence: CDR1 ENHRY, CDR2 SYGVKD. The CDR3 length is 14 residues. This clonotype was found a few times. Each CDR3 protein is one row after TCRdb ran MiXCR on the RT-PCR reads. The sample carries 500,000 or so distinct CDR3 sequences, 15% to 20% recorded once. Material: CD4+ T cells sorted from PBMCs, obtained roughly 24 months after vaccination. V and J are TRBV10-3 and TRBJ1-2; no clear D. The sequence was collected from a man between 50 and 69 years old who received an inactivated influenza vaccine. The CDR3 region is CAISEPDTGYGYTF. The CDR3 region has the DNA TGTGCCATCAGTGAGCCCGACACCGGATATGGCTACACCTTC.